This TCR beta chain was recovered during a study of blood T cell repertoires in COVID-19. Profiled with immunoSEQ multiplex PCR; TCRdb holds only in-frame clones, not every one. Of about 440,000 clones listed, 90% are singletons. The CDR3 consists of 12 residues. Deletions cut 8 bases from V and 4 bases from J, with 11 bases between. The germline V gene encodes CDR1 MNHEY and CDR2 SMNVEV (reference sequence). Sequencing was performed on PBMCs or T cells enriched from blood (not recorded which). The sequence derives from a young man who had recovered from COVID-19. The chain employs TRBV27 and TRBJ1-1, with D tentatively TRBD1 (5 bases). The CDR3 region has the DNA TGTGCCAGCTCCGTCGGGGGCACTGAAGCTTTCTTT. Translation: CASSVGGTEAFF.